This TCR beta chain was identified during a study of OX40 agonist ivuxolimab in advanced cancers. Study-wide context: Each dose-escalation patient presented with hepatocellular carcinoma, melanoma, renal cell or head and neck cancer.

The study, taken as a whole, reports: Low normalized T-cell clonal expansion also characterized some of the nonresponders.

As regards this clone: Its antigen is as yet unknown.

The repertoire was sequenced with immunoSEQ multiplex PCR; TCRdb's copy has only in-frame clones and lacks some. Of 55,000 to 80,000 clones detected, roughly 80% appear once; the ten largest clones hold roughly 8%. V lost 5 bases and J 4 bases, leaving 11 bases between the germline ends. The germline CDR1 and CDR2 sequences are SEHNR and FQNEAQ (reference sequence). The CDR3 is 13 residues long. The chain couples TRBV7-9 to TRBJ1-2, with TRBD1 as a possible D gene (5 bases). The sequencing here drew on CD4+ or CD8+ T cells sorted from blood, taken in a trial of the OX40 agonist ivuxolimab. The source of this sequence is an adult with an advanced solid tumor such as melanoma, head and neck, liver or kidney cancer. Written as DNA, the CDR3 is TGTGCCAGCAGCCCGGAGGGACGCTATGGCTACACCTTC. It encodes CASSPEGRYGYTF.